The T cell receptor beta chain described here comes from a study of blood T cell repertoires in COVID-19. Study context: Samples of COVID-19 (acute and convalescent) were obtained from the United States, Italy and Spain. From T cells, B-cell-depleted T cells, or PBMCs came the material, which was cDNA or gDNA.

Original processing notes: For nucleated cells, counts were estimated from reference gene primer amplification. Sequencing was performed with immunoSEQ multiplex PCR; in TCRdb, only in-frame clones are kept and a portion is missing. That table gives V, J and clone size, and the DNA gave D and trimming. There are approximately 19,000 clones in the sample; 89% occur only once, and 4.5% to 5.5% lies in the top ten. This CDR3 region has 15 residues. V was pared by 3 bases and J by 7 bases, with 8 bases of the junction left unmatched. Germline CDR1 and CDR2: SNHLY and FYNNEI. The clonotype originates from a human donor in a cohort sampled during active COVID-19. The rearrangement joins TRBV2 to TRBJ2-2; 7 bases agree with TRBD2. The source material was peripheral blood. CDR3 loop: CASSESSGKVGELFF. In DNA, the CDR3 is TGTGCCAGCAGTGAGTCAAGCGGGAAGGTCGGGGAGCTGTTTTTT.